A single sample is the source of the 8 T cell receptor beta chains below, sequenced in a study of blood T cell repertoires in COVID-19. Here immunoSEQ multiplex PCR was the method, and the copy in TCRdb shows in-frame clones only, minus some. In the table there are approximately 97,000 clones, approximately 87% of which are singletons. Material for sequencing was peripheral blood. These receptors were obtained from a human donor in a cohort sampled during active COVID-19.

V is TRBV5-4 and J is TRBJ2-5; a weak D match, TRBD1 (5 bases). This CDR3 has 13 residues. With 2 bases removed from V and 5 bases from J, the gap between germline ends came to 10 bases. CDR1 and CDR2 (germline): SGHNT, YYREEE (reference sequence). CDR3 nucleotides: TGTGCCAGCAGCTTTAGGGGTGGTGAGACCCAGTACTTC. This encodes CASSFRGGETQYF. Full variable domain (rest looked up from reference TRBV5-4 and TRBJ2-5): ETGVTQSPTHLIKTRGQQVTLRCSSQSGHNTVSWYQQALGQGPQFIFQYYREEENGRGNFPPRFSGLQFPNYSSELNVNALELDDSALYLCASSFRGGETQYFGPGTRLLVL.

The chain uses TRBV19 and TRBJ2-7; the D gene is possibly TRBD2 (6 bases). The CDR3 is 17 residues long. Trimming shortened V by 6 bases and J by 6 bases, and 27 bases separated the two germline ends. The germline CDR1 and CDR2 sequences are LNHDA and SQIVND (reference sequence). The CDR3 nucleotides are TGTGCCAGTAGCTCCCCGAATGGGGATCGGAGGGCCTTCGAGCAGTACTTC. Translated, it gives CASSSPNGDRRAFEQYF.

The chain joins TRBV20-1 to TRBJ2-5, with 10 bases aligning to TRBD1. V dropped 3 bases and J dropped 7; count of bases not matched to a gene: 8. Germline V gene lookup returns CDR1 DFQATT and CDR2 SNEGSKA (reference sequence). CDR3 length equals 14 residues. In nucleotides, the CDR3 is TGCAGTGCTAGTACGGGACAGGGGATCGGGACCCAGTACTTC. This encodes CSASTGQGIGTQYF.

The V and J genes are TRBV7-8 and TRBJ2-7; a possible D gene is TRBD2 (6 bases). Trimming shortened V by 3 bases and J by 0 bases, and 12 bases separated the two germline ends. Per the germline V gene, CDR1 is SGHVS and CDR2 is FQNEAQ. This CDR3 has 15 amino acids. CDR3 residues: CASSFLADYSYEQYF. DNA of the CDR3: TGTGCCAGCAGCTTCTTAGCGGACTACTCCTACGAGCAGTACTTC. Looking up the rest from reference TRBV7-8 and TRBJ2-7 gives the full variable domain: GAGVSQSPRYKVAKRGQDVALRCDPISGHVSLFWYQQALGQGPEFLTYFQNEAQLDKSGLPSDRFFAERPEGSVSTLKIQRTQQEDSAVYLCASSFLADYSYEQYFGPGTRLTVT.

This chain connects TRBV10-3 to TRBJ2-2, with 7 positions matching TRBD1. The CDR3 is made up of 17 amino acids. With 7 bases clipped from V and 9 bases from J, the junction kept 20 bases outside the gene matches. CDR1 and CDR2 (germline): ENHRY, SYGVKD. The CDR3 region is CAINPDRRTGYTRELFF. The CDR3 coding sequence is TGTGCCATCAACCCGGACAGGCGAACAGGCTATACCCGGGAGCTGTTTTTT.

The V gene is TRBV7-2, the J gene TRBJ2-2; 7 bases line up with TRBD2. Germline V gene data show CDR1 as SGHTA and CDR2 as FQGNSA. Trimming cost V 1 base and J 13 bases; bases outside gene matches: 18. This CDR3 is 17 amino acids long. This CDR3 is CASSLGVGREHPWGLFF. The DNA of the CDR3 is TGTGCCAGCAGCTTAGGGGTCGGGCGGGAGCATCCCTGGGGGCTGTTTTTT.

The J gene is TRBJ2-7, the V gene TRBV27, with 7 bases that match TRBD2. The CDR3 has 16 amino acids. Germline loops: CDR1 MNHEY, CDR2 SMNVEV (reference sequence). The V and J ends lost 5 bases and 3 bases, in that order; junction bases with no gene match: 13. In nucleotides, the CDR3 is TGTGCCAGCAGTGCCACCCGGGCGGGGGAGGGCTACGAGCAGTACTTC. Residues: CASSATRAGEGYEQYF.

The V gene is TRBV10-3, the J gene TRBJ1-3; no clear D gene. CDR1 and CDR2 from the germline V gene are ENHRY and SYGVKD. V lost 9 bases to trimming and J lost 0 bases, with 6 bases between them. The CDR3 extends over 12 amino acids. The CDR3 reads CAINYSGNTIYF. The CDR3 DNA reads as TGTGCCATTAACTACTCTGGAAACACCATATATTTT.